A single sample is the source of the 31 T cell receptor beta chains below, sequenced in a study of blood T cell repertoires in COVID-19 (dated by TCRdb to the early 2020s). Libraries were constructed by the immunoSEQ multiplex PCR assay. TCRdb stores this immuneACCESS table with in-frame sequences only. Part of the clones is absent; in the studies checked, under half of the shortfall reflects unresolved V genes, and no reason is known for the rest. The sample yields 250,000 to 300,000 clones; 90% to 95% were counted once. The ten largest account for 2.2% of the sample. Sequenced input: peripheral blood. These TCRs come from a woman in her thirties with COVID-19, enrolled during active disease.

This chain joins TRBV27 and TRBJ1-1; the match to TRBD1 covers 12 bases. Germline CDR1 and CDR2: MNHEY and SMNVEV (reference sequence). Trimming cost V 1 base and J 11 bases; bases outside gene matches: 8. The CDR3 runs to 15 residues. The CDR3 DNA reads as TGTGCCAGCAGTTTATATCGGGACAGGGGGCTCTTTGCTTTCTTT. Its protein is CASSLYRDRGLFAFF.

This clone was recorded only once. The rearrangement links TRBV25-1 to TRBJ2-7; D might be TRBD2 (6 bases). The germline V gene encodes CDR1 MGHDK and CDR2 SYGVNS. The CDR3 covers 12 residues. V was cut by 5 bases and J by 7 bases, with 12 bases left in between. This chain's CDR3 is CASSWGDVEQYF. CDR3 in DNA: TGTGCCAGCAGTTGGGGGGACGTTGAGCAGTACTTC.

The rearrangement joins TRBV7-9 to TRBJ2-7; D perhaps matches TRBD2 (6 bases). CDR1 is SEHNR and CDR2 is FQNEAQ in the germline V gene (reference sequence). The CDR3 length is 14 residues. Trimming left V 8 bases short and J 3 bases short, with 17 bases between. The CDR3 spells CASAPSRESYEQYF. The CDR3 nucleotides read TGTGCCAGCGCGCCCTCCCGGGAGAGCTACGAGCAGTACTTC. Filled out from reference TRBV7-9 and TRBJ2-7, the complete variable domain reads DTGVSQNPRHKITKRGQNVTFRCDPISEHNRLYWYRQTLGQGPEFLTYFQNEAQLEKSRLLSDRFSAERPKGSFSTLEIQRTEQGDSAMYLCASAPSRESYEQYFGPGTRLTVT.

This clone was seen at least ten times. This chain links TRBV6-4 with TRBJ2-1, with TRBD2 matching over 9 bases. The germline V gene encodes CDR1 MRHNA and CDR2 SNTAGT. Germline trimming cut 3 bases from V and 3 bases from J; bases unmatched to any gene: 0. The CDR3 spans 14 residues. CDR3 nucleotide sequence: TGTGCCAGCAGTGAGCGGGAGGGCTACAATGAGCAGTTCTTC. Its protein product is CASSEREGYNEQFF.

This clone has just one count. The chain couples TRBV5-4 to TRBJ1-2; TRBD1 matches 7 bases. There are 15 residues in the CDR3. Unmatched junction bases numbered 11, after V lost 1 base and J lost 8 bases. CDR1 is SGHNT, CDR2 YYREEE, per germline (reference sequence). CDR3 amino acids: CASSLYDRERRGYTF. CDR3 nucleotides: TGTGCCAGCAGCTTGTATGACAGGGAGAGAAGAGGCTACACCTTC.

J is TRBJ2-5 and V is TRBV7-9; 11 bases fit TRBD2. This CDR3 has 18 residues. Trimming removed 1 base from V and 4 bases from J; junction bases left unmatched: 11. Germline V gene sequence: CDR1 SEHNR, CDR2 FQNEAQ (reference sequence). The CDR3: CASSLGRGASGRLETQYF. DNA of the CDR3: TGTGCCAGCAGCTTAGGCCGCGGTGCTAGCGGGAGGCTAGAGACCCAGTACTTC.

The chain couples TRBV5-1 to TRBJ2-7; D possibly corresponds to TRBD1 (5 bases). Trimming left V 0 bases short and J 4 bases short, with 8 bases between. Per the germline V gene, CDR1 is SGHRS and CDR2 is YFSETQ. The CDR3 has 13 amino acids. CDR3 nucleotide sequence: TGCGCCAGCAGCTTGGAGGGGTGGTACGAGCAGTACTTC. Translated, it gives CASSLEGWYEQYF.

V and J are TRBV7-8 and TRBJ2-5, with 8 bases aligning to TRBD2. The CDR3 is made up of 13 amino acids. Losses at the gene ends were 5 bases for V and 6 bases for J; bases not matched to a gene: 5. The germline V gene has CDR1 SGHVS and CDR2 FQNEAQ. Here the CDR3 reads CASSLTSAKTQYF. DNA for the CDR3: TGTGCCAGCAGCCTGACTAGCGCAAAGACCCAGTACTTC.

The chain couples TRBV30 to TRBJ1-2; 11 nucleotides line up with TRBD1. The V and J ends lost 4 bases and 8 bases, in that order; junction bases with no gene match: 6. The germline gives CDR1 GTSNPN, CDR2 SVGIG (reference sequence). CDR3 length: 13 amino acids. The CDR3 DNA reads TGTGCCTGGACCGAAGGGACAGGGGGAGGCTACACCTTC. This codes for CAWTEGTGGGYTF.

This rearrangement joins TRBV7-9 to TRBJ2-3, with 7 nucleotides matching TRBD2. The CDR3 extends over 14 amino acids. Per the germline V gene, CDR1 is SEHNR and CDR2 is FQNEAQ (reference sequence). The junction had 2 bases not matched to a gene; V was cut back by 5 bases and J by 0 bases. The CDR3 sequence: CASSVSGSTDTQYF. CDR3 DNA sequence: TGTGCCAGCAGCGTTAGCGGGAGCACAGATACGCAGTATTTT.

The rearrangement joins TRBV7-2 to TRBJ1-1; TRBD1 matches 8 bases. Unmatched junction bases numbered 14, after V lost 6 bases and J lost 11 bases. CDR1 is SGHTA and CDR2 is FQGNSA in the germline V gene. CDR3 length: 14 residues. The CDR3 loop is CASRATQGAIEAFF. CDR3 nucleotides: TGTGCCAGCAGAGCGACTCAGGGGGCTATTGAGGCTTTCTTT.

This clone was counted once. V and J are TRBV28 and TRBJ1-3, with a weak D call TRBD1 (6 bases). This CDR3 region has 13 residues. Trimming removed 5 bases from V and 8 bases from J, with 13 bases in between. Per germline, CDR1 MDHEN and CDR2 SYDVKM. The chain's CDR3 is CASSQGFGDTIYF. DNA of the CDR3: TGTGCCAGCAGTCAGGGGTTCGGGGACACCATATATTTT.

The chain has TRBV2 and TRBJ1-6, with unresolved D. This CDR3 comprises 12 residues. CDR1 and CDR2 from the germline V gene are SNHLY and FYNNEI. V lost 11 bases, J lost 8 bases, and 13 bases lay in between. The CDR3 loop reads CAPGDGYSPLHF. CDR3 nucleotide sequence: TGTGCCCCCGGGGATGGTTATTCACCCCTCCACTTT.

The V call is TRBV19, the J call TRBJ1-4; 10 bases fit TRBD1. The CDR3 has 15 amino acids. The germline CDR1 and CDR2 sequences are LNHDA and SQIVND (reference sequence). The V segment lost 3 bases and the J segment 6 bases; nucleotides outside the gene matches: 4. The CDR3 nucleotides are TGTGCCAGTAGTATTTCGGGGACAGGGGATGAAAAACTGTTTTTT. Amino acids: CASSISGTGDEKLFF.

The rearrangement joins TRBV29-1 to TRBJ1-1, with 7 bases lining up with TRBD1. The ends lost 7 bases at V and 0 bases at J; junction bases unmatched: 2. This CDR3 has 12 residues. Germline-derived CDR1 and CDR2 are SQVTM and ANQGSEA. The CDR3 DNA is TGCAGCGGACAGGGACTGAACACTGAAGCTTTCTTT. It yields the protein CSGQGLNTEAFF.

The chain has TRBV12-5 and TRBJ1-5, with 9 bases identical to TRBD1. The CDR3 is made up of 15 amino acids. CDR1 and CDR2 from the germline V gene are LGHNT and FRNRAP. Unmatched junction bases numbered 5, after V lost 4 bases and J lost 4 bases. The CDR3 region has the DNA TGTGCTAGTGGTTCCTCGGACAGGGGAAATCAGCCCCAGCATTTT. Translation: CASGSSDRGNQPQHF.

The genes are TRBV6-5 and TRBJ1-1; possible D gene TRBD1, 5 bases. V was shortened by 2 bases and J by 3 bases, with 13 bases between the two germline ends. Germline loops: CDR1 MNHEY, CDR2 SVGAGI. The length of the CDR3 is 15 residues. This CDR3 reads CASSYPRGGDTEAFF. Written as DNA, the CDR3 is TGTGCCAGCAGTTACCCCCGGGGGGGTGACACTGAAGCTTTCTTT.

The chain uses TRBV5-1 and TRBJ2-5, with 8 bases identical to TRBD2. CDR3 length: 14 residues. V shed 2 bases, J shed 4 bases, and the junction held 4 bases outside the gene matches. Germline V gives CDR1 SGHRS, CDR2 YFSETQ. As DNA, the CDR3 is TGCGCCAGCAGCTTAAGCGGGAGAGCAGAGACCCAGTACTTC. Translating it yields CASSLSGRAETQYF.

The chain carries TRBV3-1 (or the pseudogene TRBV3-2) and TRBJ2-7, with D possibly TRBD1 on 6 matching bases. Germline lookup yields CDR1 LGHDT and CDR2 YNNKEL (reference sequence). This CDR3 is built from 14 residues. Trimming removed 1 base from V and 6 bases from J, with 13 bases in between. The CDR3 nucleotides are TGTGCCAGCAGCCAAGTGGGCAGGGGTCTCGAGCAGTACTTC. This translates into CASSQVGRGLEQYF.

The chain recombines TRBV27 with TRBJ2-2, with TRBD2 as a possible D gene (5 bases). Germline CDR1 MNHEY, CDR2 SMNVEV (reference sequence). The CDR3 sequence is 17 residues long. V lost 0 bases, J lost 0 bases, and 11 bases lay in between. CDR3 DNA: TGTGCCAGCAGTTTATCGGAGGAGCCCGCGAACACCGGGGAGCTGTTTTTT. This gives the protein CASSLSEEPANTGELFF.

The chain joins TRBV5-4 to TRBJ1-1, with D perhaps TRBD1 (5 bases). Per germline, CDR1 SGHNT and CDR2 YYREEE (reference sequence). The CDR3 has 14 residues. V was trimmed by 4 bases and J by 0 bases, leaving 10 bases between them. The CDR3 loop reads CASSPGALNTEAFF. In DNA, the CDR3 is TGTGCCAGCAGCCCTGGGGCCCTGAACACTGAAGCTTTCTTT.

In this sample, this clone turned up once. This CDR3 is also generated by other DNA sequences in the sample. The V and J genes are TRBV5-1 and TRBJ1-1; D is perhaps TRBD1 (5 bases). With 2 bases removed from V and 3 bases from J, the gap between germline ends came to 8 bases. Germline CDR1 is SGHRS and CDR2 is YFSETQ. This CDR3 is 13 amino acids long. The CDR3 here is CASSFGGDTEAFF. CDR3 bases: TGCGCCAGCAGCTTCGGGGGGGACACTGAAGCTTTCTTT. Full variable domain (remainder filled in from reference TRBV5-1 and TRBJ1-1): KAGVTQTPRYLIKTRGQQVTLSCSPISGHRSVSWYQQTPGQGLQFLFEYFSETQRNKGNFPGRFSGRQFSNSRSEMNVSTLELGDSALYLCASSFGGDTEAFFGQGTRLTVV.

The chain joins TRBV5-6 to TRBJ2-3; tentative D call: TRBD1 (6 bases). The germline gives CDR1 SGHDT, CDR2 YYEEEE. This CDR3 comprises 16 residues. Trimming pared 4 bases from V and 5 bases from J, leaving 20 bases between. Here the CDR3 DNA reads TGTGCCAGCAGCGCCAGGAGCAGGGGCTCCGGAGATACGCAGTATTTT. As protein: CASSARSRGSGDTQYF. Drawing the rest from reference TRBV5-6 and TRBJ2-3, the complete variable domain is DAGVTQSPTHLIKTRGQQVTLRCSPKSGHDTVSWYQQALGQGPQFIFQYYEEEERQRGNFPDRFSGHQFPNYSSELNVNALLLGDSALYLCASSARSRGSGDTQYFGPGTRLTVL.

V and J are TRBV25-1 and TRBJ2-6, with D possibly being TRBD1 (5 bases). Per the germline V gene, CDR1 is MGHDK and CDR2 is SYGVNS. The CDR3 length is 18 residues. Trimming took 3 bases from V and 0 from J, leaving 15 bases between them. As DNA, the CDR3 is TGTGCCAGCAGTGATCTACAGGCCGCCGACTCTGGGGCCAACGTCCTGACTTTC. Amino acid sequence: CASSDLQAADSGANVLTF.

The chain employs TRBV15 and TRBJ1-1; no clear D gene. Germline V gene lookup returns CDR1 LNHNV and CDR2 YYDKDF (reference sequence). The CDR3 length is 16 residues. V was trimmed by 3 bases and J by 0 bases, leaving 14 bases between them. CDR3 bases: TGTGCCACCAGCAGGGAAATGGCTCGGGTGAACACTGAAGCTTTCTTT. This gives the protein CATSREMARVNTEAFF.

The CDR3 sequence is CASSYSSSSYNEQFF. The CDR3 coding sequence is TGTGCCAGCAGTTACTCGTCGAGCTCCTACAATGAGCAGTTCTTC. J is TRBJ2-1 and V is TRBV6-5; D remains ambiguous. V gave up 0 bases and J gave up 0 bases, with 6 bases separating them. This CDR3 comprises 15 residues. The germline V gene has CDR1 MNHEY and CDR2 SVGAGI.

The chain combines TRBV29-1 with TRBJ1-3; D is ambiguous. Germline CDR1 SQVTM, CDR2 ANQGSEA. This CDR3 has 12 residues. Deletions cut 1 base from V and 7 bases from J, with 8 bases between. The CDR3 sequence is CSVEGGGNTIYF. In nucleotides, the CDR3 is TGCAGCGTTGAAGGAGGCGGGAACACCATATATTTT.

The chain's CDR3 is CASSLEQGAKQFF. In DNA, the CDR3 is TGTGCCAGCAGCTTAGAACAGGGGGCAAAACAGTTCTTC. The chain links TRBV7-9 to TRBJ2-1; 9 nucleotides match TRBD1. Germline CDR1 is SEHNR and CDR2 is FQNEAQ (reference sequence). Trimming took 1 base from V and 13 from J; bases not matched to a gene: 5. The CDR3 covers 13 residues.

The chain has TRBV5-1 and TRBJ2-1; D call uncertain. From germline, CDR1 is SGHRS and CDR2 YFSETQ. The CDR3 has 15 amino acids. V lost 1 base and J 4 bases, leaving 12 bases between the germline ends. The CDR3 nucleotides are TGCGCCAGCAGCTTGAAGACACTCACTTACAATGAGCAGTTCTTC. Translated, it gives CASSLKTLTYNEQFF.

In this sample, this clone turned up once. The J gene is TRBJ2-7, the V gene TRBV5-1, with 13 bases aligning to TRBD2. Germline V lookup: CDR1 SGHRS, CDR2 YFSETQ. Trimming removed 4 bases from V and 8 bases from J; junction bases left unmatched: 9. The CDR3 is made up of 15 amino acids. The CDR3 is CASSLETSGRQKQYF. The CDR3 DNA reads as TGCGCCAGCAGCCTTGAGACTAGCGGGAGGCAAAAGCAGTACTTC.

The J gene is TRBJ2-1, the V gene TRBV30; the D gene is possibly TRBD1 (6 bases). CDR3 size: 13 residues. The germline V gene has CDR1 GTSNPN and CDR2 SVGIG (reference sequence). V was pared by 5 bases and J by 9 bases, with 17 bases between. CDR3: CAWDRDNGGEQFF. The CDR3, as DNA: TGTGCCTGGGACCGGGACAATGGAGGTGAGCAGTTCTTC. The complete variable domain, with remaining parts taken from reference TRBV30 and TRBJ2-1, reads SQTIHQWPATLVQPVGSPLSLECTVEGTSNPNLYWYRQAAGRGLQLLFYSVGIGQISSEVPQNLSASRPQDRQFILSSKKLLLSDSGFYLCAWDRDNGGEQFFGPGTRLTVL.